Given below is one T cell receptor beta chain in context. Its antigen is unidentified. The sample is drawn from a study of cytomegalovirus exposure and HLA in healthy donors. Broader study findings: The authors later linked a missense DCLRE1C variant to TCR beta V- and J-gene trimming. In a later analysis, the majority of CMV-associated beta chains seemingly showed HLA restriction. 164 TCR beta chains were listed as cytomegalovirus-associated. One cluster of highly shared sequence variants probably arose as a sequencing artifact.

Primers: 60 Vbeta forward and 13 Jbeta reverse. Libraries were prepared by immunoSEQ multiplex PCR; TCRdb keeps only in-frame clonotypes and omits some of them. This table holds 160,000 or so clones, 80% found once. The germline gives CDR1 MNHEY, CDR2 SVGAGI. Trimming shortened V by 6 bases and J by 1 base, and 7 bases separated the two germline ends. This CDR3 has 13 amino acids. The V and J genes are TRBV6-5 and TRBJ2-1; no clear D gene. The sequenced sample consisted of PBMCs. The source is a male donor in good health and CMV-seropositive. The DNA for the CDR3 is TGTGCCAGCAGGCCGGGTTCCTACAATGAGCAGTTCTTC. Translated: CASRPGSYNEQFF.